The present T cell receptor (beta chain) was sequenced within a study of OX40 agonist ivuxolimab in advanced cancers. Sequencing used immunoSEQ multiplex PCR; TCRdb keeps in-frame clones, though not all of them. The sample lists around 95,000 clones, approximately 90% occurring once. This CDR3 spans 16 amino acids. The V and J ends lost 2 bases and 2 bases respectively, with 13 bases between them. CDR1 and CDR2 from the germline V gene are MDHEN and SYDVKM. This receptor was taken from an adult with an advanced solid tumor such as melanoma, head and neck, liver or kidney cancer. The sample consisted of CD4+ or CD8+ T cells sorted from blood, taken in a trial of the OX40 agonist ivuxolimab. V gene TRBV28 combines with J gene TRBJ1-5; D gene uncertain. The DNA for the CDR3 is TGTGCCAGCAGTTTAGGTCCCTTATTGGGCAATCAGCCCCAGCATTTT. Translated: CASSLGPLLGNQPQHF.